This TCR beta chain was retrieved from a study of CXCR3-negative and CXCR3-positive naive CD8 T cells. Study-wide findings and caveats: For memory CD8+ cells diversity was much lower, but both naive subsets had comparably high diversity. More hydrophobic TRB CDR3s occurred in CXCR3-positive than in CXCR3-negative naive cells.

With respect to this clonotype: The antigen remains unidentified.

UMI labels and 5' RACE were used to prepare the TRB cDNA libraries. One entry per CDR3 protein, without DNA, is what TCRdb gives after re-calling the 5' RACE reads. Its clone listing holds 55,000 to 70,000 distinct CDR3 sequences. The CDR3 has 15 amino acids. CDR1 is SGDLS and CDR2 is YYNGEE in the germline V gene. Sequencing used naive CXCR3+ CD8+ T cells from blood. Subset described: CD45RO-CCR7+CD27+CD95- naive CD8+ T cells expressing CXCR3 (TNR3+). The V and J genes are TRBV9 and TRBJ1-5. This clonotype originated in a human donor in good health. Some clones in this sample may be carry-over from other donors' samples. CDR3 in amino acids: CASSVEGQLGQPQHF.